The T cell receptor (beta chain) under discussion was sequenced for a study of T-cell reconstitution after alpha-beta-depleted transplantation in children. Findings of the study overall: Reportedly, alpha-beta T cells present about two months post-transplant originated from several hundred expanded clones of graft origin.

Germline CDR1 and CDR2: DFQATT and SNEGSKA (reference sequence). The CDR3 consists of 12 residues. Trimming left V 1 base short and J 8 bases short, with 9 bases between. This clonotype has only a few counts. What it recognizes is unknown. Unique molecular identifiers were used in preparing the TCRbeta library. TCRdb re-called the PCR reads with MiXCR, one entry per CDR3 protein. This table holds about 420,000 distinct CDR3 sequences, under 20% found once. The J gene is TRBJ2-1, the V gene TRBV20-1; no firm D call. The specimen comprised PBMCs, mostly from graft donor cells, sampled 360 days after TCRalphabeta/CD19-depleted stem cell transplant. The sequence derives from a boy under two years old who had a stem cell transplant for Wiskott-Aldrich syndrome, so the T cells may come from the graft donor. The CDR3 sequence is CSARGRFDEQFF. The CDR3 nucleotides read TGCAGTGCTAGAGGAAGGTTCGATGAGCAGTTCTTC.